This T cell receptor beta chain was captured in a study of T-cell reconstitution after alpha-beta-depleted transplantation in children. Study-level points and caveats: T-cell counts and diversity at one year following transplant were attributed mainly to newly produced T cells.

The V end lost 1 base, the J end lost 4 bases, and 12 bases lay between the germline ends. CDR3 size: 14 residues. Germline assignment: CDR1 SGHRS and CDR2 YFSETQ. This clonotype was observed a handful of times. Its antigen is currently unknown. Unique molecular identifiers were incorporated when the TCRbeta library was constructed. Via MiXCR, TCRdb re-called the PCR reads, giving one row per CDR3 protein. Among 670,000 or so distinct CDR3 sequences listed, around 12% were seen once. The sample here was PBMCs, taken before TCRalphabeta/CD19-depleted stem cell transplant. The chain uses TRBV5-1 and TRBJ2-7; possibly TRBD1 for D (5 bases). This TCR came from a girl aged 2-10 years with congenital amegakaryocytic thrombocytopenia, due to receive a stem cell transplant. The CDR3 reads CASSLFTAGYEQYF. In DNA form, the CDR3 reads TGCGCCAGCAGCTTGTTCACCGCAGGGTACGAGCAGTACTTC.